The subject of this entry is one TCR beta chain. Assay: immunoSEQ multiplex PCR; the TCRdb copy retains only in-frame clones and omits some. The top ten hold 20% of the sample, which has tens of thousands of clones, roughly 79% seen once. These data originate in a study of blood T cell repertoires in COVID-19. Study-level background: Samples came from the United States, Italy and Spain, spanning acute and convalescent COVID-19.

Losses at the gene ends were 7 bases for V and 5 bases for J; bases not matched to a gene: 23. The CDR3 covers 18 residues. CDR1 and CDR2 from the germline V gene are WNHNN and SYGVQD (reference sequence). The sequenced material came from peripheral blood. The receptor was isolated from a woman aged 70-85 years with acute or convalescent COVID-19. The J gene is TRBJ2-7, the V gene TRBV10-1; TRBD1 matches at 7 bases. The CDR3: CASINRDRPSFPTDEQYF. In DNA form, the CDR3 reads TGCGCCAGCATTAACCGGGACAGACCCTCGTTTCCTACCGACGAGCAGTACTTC.